This is a list of T cell receptor beta chains from one sample in a study of persistence of HIV-infected CD4 T cells. Profiling relied on immunoSEQ multiplex PCR, and the TCRdb table lists in-frame clones only, not all of them. The sample consists of 25,000 to 35,000 clones, roughly four fifths of them appearing once. Antigens for these TCRs are unknown. Sequencing used CD4+ T cells sorted from PBMCs after approximately 19-hour stimulation, obtained from a patient who received antiretroviral therapy. All receptors come from an adult man with HIV who was CMV-seropositive. The CDR3 runs from the conserved cysteine through the conserved F or W. The D gene is left open where the match is weak. For some rows the clone size is stated as once, few or many, or as a class when expanded; others skip it.

CDR3 protein | CDR3 DNA | clone size | J gene | D gene | V gene
CASSVATGSYNEQFF | TGTGCCAGCAGCGTAGCTACTGGCTCCTACAATGAGCAGTTCTTC | . | TRBJ2-1 | . | TRBV9
CASSLRGGRETQYF | TGTGCCAGCAGCTTACGGGGGGGCCGAGAGACCCAGTACTTC | . | TRBJ2-5 | TRBD2 | TRBV7-8
CAIRGTGRGGPQHF | TGTGCCATCAGAGGGACAGGGAGGGGCGGGCCCCAGCATTTT | . | TRBJ1-5 | TRBD1 | TRBV28
CASSLGSLESTDTQYF | TGCGCCAGCAGCTTGGGAAGTCTAGAGAGCACAGATACGCAGTATTTT | . | TRBJ2-3 | . | TRBV5-1
CASSPRQGDQPQHF | TGTGCCAGCTCACCACGGCAGGGAGATCAGCCCCAGCATTTT | . | TRBJ1-5 | . | TRBV18
CASNSLGTYNEQFF | TGCGCCAGCAATTCCCTGGGGACCTACAATGAGCAGTTCTTC | few | TRBJ2-1 | . | TRBV5-1
CASSTGGGSPLHF | TGTGCCAGTAGTACAGGGGGGGGATCACCCCTCCACTTT | once | TRBJ1-6 | TRBD1 | TRBV19
CASSLDTGTGFTEAFF | TGCGCCAGCAGCTTGGATACCGGGACAGGGTTTACTGAAGCTTTCTTT | . | TRBJ1-1 | TRBD1 | TRBV5-1
CASSLNSGQPQHF | TGTGCCAGCAGCTTAAATTCGGGGCAGCCCCAGCATTTT | . | TRBJ1-5 | . | TRBV7-6
CASSPQVPRDSPLHF | TGTGCCAGCAGCCCCCAAGTACCGAGGGATTCACCCCTCCACTTT | . | TRBJ1-6 | . | TRBV3-1/TRBV3-2
CASSRLAGMDTQYF | TGTGCCAGCAGCCGACTAGCGGGGATGGATACGCAGTATTTT | . | TRBJ2-3 | TRBD2 | TRBV11-3
CASNPGGPSYNEQFF | TGTGCCAGTAATCCGGGGGGGCCTTCCTACAATGAGCAGTTCTTC | . | TRBJ2-1 | TRBD2 | TRBV19
CASSPGGGGQKTDTQYF | TGTGCCAGCAGCCCGGGGGGTGGGGGGCAAAAAACAGATACGCAGTATTTT | . | TRBJ2-3 | . | TRBV11-3
CASSNGLATDTQYF | TGTGCCAGCAGCAACGGACTAGCCACAGATACGCAGTATTTT | . | TRBJ2-3 | TRBD2 | TRBV11-3
CASSSPEQGVNEKLFF | TGTGCCAGCAGTTCCCCCGAACAGGGGGTTAATGAAAAACTGTTTTTT | few | TRBJ1-4 | TRBD1 | TRBV28
CASSPMDRTTDTQYF | TGTGCCAGTAGTCCCATGGACAGGACCACAGATACGCAGTATTTT | once | TRBJ2-3 | TRBD1 | TRBV19
CASSLGLREVDTQYF | TGTGCCAGCAGCTTAGGTCTCAGGGAGGTAGATACGCAGTATTTT | . | TRBJ2-3 | . | TRBV7-3
CASTLEGDRGHGYTF | TGTGCCAGCACTCTTGAGGGGGACAGGGGGCATGGCTACACCTTC | . | TRBJ1-2 | TRBD1 | TRBV6-5
CASSVGAGGTDTQYF | TGTGCCAGCAGCGTAGGGGCGGGGGGTACAGATACGCAGTATTTT | . | TRBJ2-3 | TRBD2 | TRBV9
CASSSNRGASNSPLHF | TGTGCCAGCAGCTCAAACCGGGGGGCCAGTAATTCACCCCTCCACTTT | . | TRBJ1-6 | . | TRBV5-6
CASSERGGVRQPQHF | TGTGCCAGCAGTGAACGAGGGGGCGTTCGCCAGCCCCAGCATTTT | . | TRBJ1-5 | TRBD1 | TRBV2
CSVRTGFGEQYF | TGCAGCGTTAGGACAGGGTTCGGCGAGCAGTACTTC | . | TRBJ2-7 | TRBD1 | TRBV29-1
CSVVTGVGTGELFF | TGCAGCGTGGTGACAGGGGTGGGAACCGGGGAGCTGTTTTTT | few | TRBJ2-2 | TRBD1 | TRBV29-1
CASSPQNLNTEAFF | TGTGCCAGCTCACCCCAGAATTTGAACACTGAAGCTTTCTTT | . | TRBJ1-1 | . | TRBV18
CASSFSPVGPYDIYEQYF | TGTGCCAGCAGCTTCTCCCCCGTTGGGCCCTATGATATCTACGAGCAGTACTTC | . | TRBJ2-7 | . | TRBV7-4
CASSLVGLAGLRLDTQYF | TGTGCCAGCAGCCTGGTCGGACTAGCTGGACTTCGATTGGATACGCAGTATTTT | . | TRBJ2-3 | TRBD2 | TRBV5-4
CASSQDSPGAEAFF | TGTGCCAGCAGCCAGGACAGTCCGGGCGCTGAAGCTTTCTTT | . | TRBJ1-1 | . | TRBV2